The 25 T cell receptor beta chains listed next were all sequenced from one sample in a study of T-cell reconstitution after alpha-beta-depleted transplantation in children. The library targeted TCRbeta and was prepared with unique molecular identifiers. MiXCR, run by TCRdb on the PCR reads, gives a single entry per CDR3 protein. The sample has 450,000 to 700,000 distinct CDR3 sequences; more than 20% are singletons. The material was PBMCs, obtained before TCRalphabeta/CD19-depleted stem cell transplant. The receptors were sampled from a boy less than two years old with Wiskott-Aldrich syndrome, due to receive a stem cell transplant.

This clonotype was recorded many times. The V call is TRBV3-1, the J call TRBJ2-7, with D possibly being TRBD2 (5 bases). CDR1 is LGHDT, CDR2 YNNKEL, per germline (reference sequence). There are 13 residues in the CDR3. V gave up 1 base and J gave up 3 bases, with 7 bases separating them. The CDR3 spells CASSQGGGYEQYF. The CDR3 DNA reads TGTGCCAGCAGCCAAGGAGGAGGCTACGAGCAGTACTTC.

This clonotype was counted a few times. This chain uses TRBV29-1 with TRBJ2-7, with D possibly called TRBD1 or TRBD2 (5 bases each). V shed 7 bases and J shed 1 base, with 11 bases lying between them. CDR3 size: 12 residues. CDR1 and CDR2 (germline): SQVTM, ANQGSEA. Here the CDR3 DNA reads TGCAGCGGGGGGTCAGGTTCCTACGAGCAGTACTTC. This sequence encodes CSGGSGSYEQYF.

This clonotype was observed a handful of times. The chain joins TRBV5-1 to TRBJ2-6, with TRBD1 as a possible D gene (6 bases). Germline loops: CDR1 SGHRS, CDR2 YFSETQ. The CDR3 length is 13 residues. Deletions cut 2 bases from V and 8 bases from J, with 8 bases between. The CDR3 DNA follows: TGCGCCAGCAGCTTCCAGGGGTCCAACGTCCTGACTTTC. Translating gives CASSFQGSNVLTF.

V and J are TRBV10-3 and TRBJ1-2, with D unresolved. Trimming pared 8 bases from V and 8 bases from J, leaving 15 bases between. Looked up from germline, CDR1 is ENHRY and CDR2 is SYGVKD. The CDR3 length is 12 residues. The CDR3: CAISRRDLGYTF. CDR3 DNA: TGTGCCATCTCGAGGCGCGATTTGGGCTACACCTTC.

The chain carries TRBV5-1 and TRBJ2-7; D ambiguous. V was trimmed by 6 bases and J by 7 bases, leaving 11 bases between them. This CDR3 spans 11 amino acids. In germline, CDR1 is SGHRS, CDR2 YFSETQ. CDR3 in DNA: TGCGCCAGCACCGCCGGAGTTGAGCAGTACTTC. It translates to CASTAGVEQYF. The whole variable domain, remainder taken from reference TRBV5-1 and TRBJ2-7, is KAGVTQTPRYLIKTRGQQVTLSCSPISGHRSVSWYQQTPGQGLQFLFEYFSETQRNKGNFPGRFSGRQFSNSRSEMNVSTLELGDSALYLCASTAGVEQYFGPGTRLTVT.

V is TRBV7-9 and J is TRBJ1-2, with D possibly TRBD1 on 5 matching bases. The CDR3 has 11 residues. The V end was cut by 7 bases, the J end by 7 bases, with 10 bases between. Germline V gene lookup returns CDR1 SEHNR and CDR2 FQNEAQ (reference sequence). The CDR3 DNA reads TGTGCCAGCACCGGGGGAAGTGGCTACACCTTC. Translation: CASTGGSGYTF.

V and J are TRBV20-1 and TRBJ2-7, with 10 positions matching TRBD1. Germline assignment: CDR1 DFQATT and CDR2 SNEGSKA (reference sequence). This CDR3 region has 13 residues. Trimming took 2 bases from V and 6 from J; bases not matched to a gene: 4. In DNA, the CDR3 is TGCAGTGCTAGAAGACAGGGGGCGGGCGAGCAGTACTTC. This sequence encodes CSARRQGAGEQYF.

This clonotype showed up just a few times. The rearrangement joins TRBV12-3 or TRBV12-4 to TRBJ2-1; D is possibly TRBD2 (6 bases). This CDR3 region has 12 residues. Trimming left V 5 bases short and J 12 bases short, with 14 bases between. The CDR3 nucleotides are TGTGCCAGCAGTCGCGGTCAGGGAGGGCAGTTCTTC. Encoded protein: CASSRGQGGQFF.

The CDR3 loop is CASSLVPTRASYEQYF. The CDR3 DNA reads as TGTGCCAGCAGCTTGGTCCCGACCCGGGCCTCCTACGAGCAGTACTTC. The rearrangement links TRBV5-5 to TRBJ2-7; no definite D call. This CDR3 contains 16 residues. The V end was cut by 0 bases, the J end by 0 bases, with 13 bases between. From germline, CDR1 is SGHKS and CDR2 YYEKEE (reference sequence).

This clonotype showed up just once. This chain uses TRBV7-8 with TRBJ2-5; 7 bases match TRBD2. CDR3 length equals 16 residues. The trim removed 1 base at V and 1 base at J, leaving 6 bases unmatched. Germline V gene sequence: CDR1 SGHVS, CDR2 FQNEAQ. Here the CDR3 reads CASSLVGRKIQETQYF. The CDR3 DNA reads as TGTGCCAGCAGCTTAGTCGGGAGGAAGATCCAAGAGACCCAGTACTTC.

J is TRBJ2-1 and V is TRBV10-3; TRBD2 aligns across 12 bases. The ends lost 7 bases at V and 7 bases at J; junction bases unmatched: 11. CDR3 length: 16 residues. In germline, CDR1 is ENHRY, CDR2 SYGVKD. The CDR3 region has the DNA TGTGCCATCACCGGGACTAGCGGGCTCCAGGCGAATGAGCAGTTCTTC. Translating it yields CAITGTSGLQANEQFF.

This clonotype was counted between two and nine times. V and J are TRBV24-1 and TRBJ2-1; possible D gene TRBD2, 6 bases. CDR1 is KGHDR and CDR2 is SFDVKD in the germline V gene. With 6 bases removed from V and 0 bases from J, the gap between germline ends came to 14 bases. This CDR3 is built from 16 residues. The CDR3 bases are TGTGCCACCAGTTCCAGCGGGCAGAGCTCCTACAATGAGCAGTTCTTC. It encodes CATSSSGQSSYNEQFF.

This clonotype has more than one count but fewer than ten. The CDR3 is CASRIDSNQPQHF. CDR3 bases: TGTGCCAGCAGAATAGATAGCAATCAGCCCCAGCATTTT. The gene calls are TRBV6-1 and TRBJ1-5, with D hard to call. The CDR3 is 13 residues long. Germline V CDR1 and CDR2: MNHNS, SASEGT. V was clipped by 6 bases and J by 0 bases, with 6 bases between them.

This sequence joins TRBV7-8 and TRBJ2-7, with D unclear. CDR3 length equals 14 residues. Germline lookup yields CDR1 SGHVS and CDR2 FQNEAQ. V was clipped by 8 bases and J by 4 bases, with 18 bases between them. The CDR3 nucleotides are TGTGCCAGCGGATATGAGATTGTACCTTACGAGCAGTACTTC. As protein: CASGYEIVPYEQYF.

This clonotype was picked up many times. CDR3 DNA: TGTGCCAGCAGTTTGGGCGGAGGCTATGGCTACACCTTC. This codes for CASSLGGGYGYTF. V gene TRBV12-3 or TRBV12-4 combines with J gene TRBJ1-2; D call uncertain. V dropped 3 bases and J dropped 4 bases, with 9 bases sitting between them. This CDR3 contains 13 residues.

As for this clonotype: Compared with germline, one end of the junction differs, possibly owing to a read error. The CDR3 loop reads CACSQDGASGSFADTQYF. The CDR3 DNA reads TGTGCCTGCAGCCAAGATGGAGCTAGCGGGAGTTTCGCAGATACGCAGTATTTT. The chain uses TRBV3-1 and TRBJ2-3; 10 nucleotides match TRBD2. This CDR3 is built from 18 residues. Germline V gives CDR1 LGHDT, CDR2 YNNKEL (reference sequence).

This clonotype turned up a few times. The genes are TRBV5-1 and TRBJ2-1, with TRBD2 identical over 15 bases. From germline, CDR1 is SGHRS and CDR2 YFSETQ. J gave up 8 bases and V 0 bases, and 3 bases lay outside the gene matches. CDR3 length: 16 amino acids. This CDR3 reads CASSLAGLAGGDEQFF. The CDR3 coding sequence is TGCGCCAGCAGCTTGGCGGGACTAGCGGGAGGAGATGAGCAGTTCTTC.

This sequence joins TRBV20-1 and TRBJ2-4; D not certain. V shed 0 bases and J shed 1 base, with 10 bases lying between them. The CDR3 covers 15 residues. Germline V CDR1 and CDR2: DFQATT, SNEGSKA (reference sequence). The CDR3 nucleotides are TGCAGTGCTAGAGATTTCGGCTTGGCCAAAAACATTCAGTACTTC. The encoded protein is CSARDFGLAKNIQYF.

The gene calls are TRBV5-1 and TRBJ2-2; D is ambiguous. Trimming left V 1 base short and J 5 bases short, with 12 bases between. Germline V gene sequence: CDR1 SGHRS, CDR2 YFSETQ. This CDR3 region has 15 residues. CDR3 sequence reads: CASSLFRWSTGELFF. DNA for the CDR3: TGCGCCAGCAGCTTGTTCCGATGGTCGACCGGGGAGCTGTTTTTT.

This chain joins TRBV5-1 and TRBJ2-7, with D tentatively TRBD1 (6 bases). Trimming removed 4 bases at V and 2 bases at J, with 13 bases between. CDR1 and CDR2 from the germline V gene are SGHRS and YFSETQ. The CDR3 is 14 residues long. The CDR3 nucleotides read TGCGCCAGCAGCCCACAGGGCCCGGCCTACGAGCAGTACTTC. Its protein product is CASSPQGPAYEQYF.

The rearrangement uses TRBV27 and TRBJ2-1; a possible D gene is TRBD2 (6 bases). The CDR3 is 14 residues long. The V gene lost 4 bases and the J gene lost 3 bases, with 10 bases spanning the gap. Germline V gene lookup returns CDR1 MNHEY and CDR2 SMNVEV (reference sequence). In DNA form, the CDR3 reads TGTGCCAGCAGTTGGGACGGGGGCTACAATGAGCAGTTCTTC. Encoded protein: CASSWDGGYNEQFF.

This clonotype was counted a few times. The V gene is TRBV20-1, the J gene TRBJ1-4; D remains ambiguous. V gave up 6 bases and J gave up 0 bases, with 14 bases separating them. Looked up from germline, CDR1 is DFQATT and CDR2 is SNEGSKA (reference sequence). The length of the CDR3 is 15 residues. The CDR3 DNA reads as TGCAGTGCCAACCGACTCGGGGCAACTAATGAAAAACTGTTTTTT. Its translation is CSANRLGATNEKLFF.

This clonotype was observed a handful of times. V usage is TRBV5-5 and J usage is TRBJ2-7, with 8 bases that match TRBD2. The CDR3 extends over 15 amino acids. Unmatched junction bases numbered 6, after V lost 3 bases and J lost 1 base. Germline V gene sequence: CDR1 SGHKS, CDR2 YYEKEE (reference sequence). Written as DNA, the CDR3 is TGTGCCAGCAGCTCATTAGCGGGACCTTCCTACGAGCAGTACTTC. Amino acids: CASSSLAGPSYEQYF.

The chain uses TRBV7-6 and TRBJ2-1; D is unresolved. This CDR3 spans 14 amino acids. Looked up from germline, CDR1 is SGHVS and CDR2 is FNYEAQ. V was trimmed by 2 bases and J by 4 bases, leaving 9 bases between them. The CDR3 DNA sequence: TGTGCCAGCAGCTTAACAGCGCCTTACAATGAGCAGTTCTTC. Its translation is CASSLTAPYNEQFF.

This chain connects TRBV10-3 to TRBJ2-7, with D possibly being TRBD2 (5 bases). V lost 4 bases to trimming and J lost 5 bases, with 18 bases between them. The CDR3 is 15 residues long. The germline V gene has CDR1 ENHRY and CDR2 SYGVKD. CDR3 amino acids: CAISGGLTGLDEQYF. The CDR3 region has the DNA TGTGCCATCAGTGGCGGGCTTACGGGCTTGGACGAGCAGTACTTC.